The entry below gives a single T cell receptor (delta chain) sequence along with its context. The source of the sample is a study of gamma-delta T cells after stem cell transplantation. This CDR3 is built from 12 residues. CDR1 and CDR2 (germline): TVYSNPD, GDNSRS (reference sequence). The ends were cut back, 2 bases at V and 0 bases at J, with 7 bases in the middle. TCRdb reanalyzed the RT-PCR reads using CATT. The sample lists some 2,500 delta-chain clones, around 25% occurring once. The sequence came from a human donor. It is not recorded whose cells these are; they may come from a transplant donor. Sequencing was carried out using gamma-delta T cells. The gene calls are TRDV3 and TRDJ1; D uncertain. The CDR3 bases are TGTGCCTTTCCCACGTACACCGATAAACTCATCTTT. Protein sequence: CAFPTYTDKLIF.